Sequencing of this T cell receptor beta chain was carried out in a study of tissue T cells after allogeneic stem cell transplantation. Profiled with immunoSEQ multiplex PCR; TCRdb holds only in-frame clones, not every one. The sample contains about 17,000 clones, 55% to 75% of which appear only once. CDR1 and CDR2 from the germline V gene are GFQATS and STVNSAI. V shed 3 bases, J shed 0 bases, and the junction held 2 bases outside the gene matches. This CDR3 comprises 13 residues. Study findings and constraints: Across patients, clones rarely overlapped, yet motif clusters were shared tissue-specifically. Only a limited share of tissue TCRs appeared in blood or spleen. Limitations included a small, clinically heterogeneous cohort and limited sampling depth. The study did not identify alloreactive or antigen-specific tissue TCRs, and some clones might be persisting host cells.

On this clone: What it recognizes is unknown. Gene names are mouse gene names. The read halts 1 residue ahead of the CDR3 end, with the missing end drawn from the germline J gene.

This clonotype was sampled from a female BALB/c mouse in good health. As its MHC haplotype, the strain has H2-d. What was sequenced was spleen. The chain uses TRBV20 and TRBJ2-7, with 7 bases identical to TRBD2. The covered CDR3 bases are TGTGGTGCTAGCTGGGGGAGCTCCTATGAACAGTAC. Translation gives CGASWGSSYEQY. The complete CDR3 sequence is CGASWGSSYEQYF. Full variable domain (missing parts from reference TRBV20 and TRBJ2-7): GALVYQYPRRTICKSGTSMRMECQAVGFQATSVAWYRQSPQKTFELIALSTVNSAIKYEQNFTQEKFPISHPNLSFSSMTVLNAYLEDRGLYLCGASWGSSYEQYFGPGTRLTVL.